Sequencing of this T cell receptor (beta chain) was carried out in a study of OX40 agonist ivuxolimab in advanced cancers. Study information: Allowance was made for prior anti-PD-1, anti-PD-L1 or anti-CTLA-4 therapy, and roughly 40% had some. Overall study findings and caveats: Which antigen the expanded peripheral T cells recognized is unknown. Certain nonresponders additionally had low normalized T-cell clonal expansion.

Cycle 7 day 1, cycle 4 day 1, and baseline were the timepoints at which blood was sampled. This table comes from immunoSEQ multiplex PCR, and its TCRdb copy is limited to in-frame clones, with some not included. The sample consists of approximately 90,000 clones, around 90% of them appearing once. A note on this clone: Its antigen is unidentified.

Trimming at V came to 4 bases and at J to 3 bases, leaving 11 bases not matched to a gene. The CDR3 is 17 amino acids. Germline values: CDR1 PRHDT, CDR2 FYEKMQ (reference sequence). The genes are TRBV13 and TRBJ2-3, with TRBD1 matching 9 bases. The receptor comes from an adult with an advanced solid tumor such as melanoma, head and neck, liver or kidney cancer. The material sequenced was CD4+ or CD8+ T cells sorted from blood, taken in a trial of the OX40 agonist ivuxolimab. This CDR3 is CASSYQLQGARTDTQYF. The CDR3 bases are TGTGCCAGCAGCTATCAATTACAGGGGGCAAGGACAGATACGCAGTATTTT. Looking up the rest from reference TRBV13 and TRBJ2-3 gives the full variable domain: AAGVIQSPRHLIKEKRETATLKCYPIPRHDTVYWYQQGPGQDPQFLISFYEKMQSDKGSIPDRFSAQQFSDYHSELNMSSLELGDSALYFCASSYQLQGARTDTQYFGPGTRLTVL.